These T cell receptor beta chains were read from a single sample in a study of shared clonotypes between healthy human individuals. The assay was immunoSEQ multiplex PCR, and TCRdb's table has in-frame clones only and misses some. The sample lists over a million clones, under 80% occurring once. The source material was memory CD4+ T cells sorted from blood. These receptors were taken from a man younger than 30 in good health. The CDR3 runs from the conserved cysteine through the conserved F or W. The order of the fields is clone size, J gene, V gene, CDR3 protein. Size is omitted from some rows. Given values are once, few, many or a class for expanded clones.

- | TRBJ2-1 | TRBV7-8 | CASSPSQKSYNEQFF
- | TRBJ1-1 | TRBV5-6 | CASSLVEGWYTEAFF
- | TRBJ2-2 | TRBV5-1 | CASSPIRDRVTGELFF
- | TRBJ1-6 | TRBV5-4 | CASSPIGGATDSPLHF
many | TRBJ2-2 | TRBV10-3 | CAISVAAGEGGELFF
few | TRBJ1-2 | TRBV19 | CASSMSLGEANYGYTF
- | TRBJ2-2 | TRBV12-1 | CASSLPGPGGTSTGELFF
- | TRBJ1-1 | TRBV11-2 | CASSLGEVSWAEAFF
- | TRBJ2-5 | TRBV2 | CASRPDRVQETQYF
once | TRBJ2-3 | TRBV5-4 | CASSAGRVRTDTQYF
- | TRBJ1-5 | TRBV6-5 | CASSYISNQPQHF
- | TRBJ2-7 | TRBV6-5 | CASSYSRGQGYEQYF
- | TRBJ2-7 | TRBV4-1 | CASSQVPSSEQYF
- | TRBJ2-5 | TRBV2 | CASSEVAGGQETQYF
- | TRBJ1-2 | TRBV7-2 | CASSPSTGYGYGYTF
once | TRBJ1-1 | TRBV4-1 | CASSPRRVNTEAFF
- | TRBJ1-4 | TRBV19 | CASSGGQNEKLFF
few | TRBJ2-3 | TRBV2 | CASGGAATQYF
- | TRBJ2-7 | TRBV5-6 | CASSPKWADYEQYF
- | TRBJ2-5 | TRBV29-1 | CSVERGWQETQYF
- | TRBJ2-2 | TRBV19 | CATYRGQNTGELFF
once | TRBJ2-3 | TRBV5-6 | CASSAPGPTTDTQYF
- | TRBJ1-2 | TRBV18 | CASSPGPQDYGYTF
- | TRBJ1-6 | TRBV11-2 | CASSFSGTNNSPLHF
- | TRBJ2-1 | TRBV10-3 | CAATSGTGANEQFF
few | TRBJ2-2 | TRBV5-1 | CASSQDRLNTGELFF
- | TRBJ2-7 | TRBV2 | CASRGDRGPHYEQYF
- | TRBJ1-1 | TRBV11-2 | CASSLDDRGRTEAFF
once | TRBJ2-7 | TRBV30 | CAWSNGLAGGPSSYEQYF
- | TRBJ1-1 | TRBV6-6 | CASEGTGRNTEAFF
- | TRBJ2-5 | TRBV5-6 | CASSPDRGRSETQYF
- | TRBJ2-2 | TRBV2 | CASSELTGYTGELFF
few | TRBJ2-1 | TRBV6-6 | CASSREGLHNEQFF
- | TRBJ1-3 | TRBV1 | CTSTREGDISGNTIYF
few | TRBJ2-5 | TRBV7-3 | CASSRGQGETQYF
many | TRBJ1-1 | TRBV29-1 | CSLRRGNTEAFF
- | TRBJ2-1 | TRBV13 | CASSQQWAGGESEQFF
- | TRBJ2-7 | TRBV6-5 | CASTGLTPSYEQYF
- | TRBJ1-3 | TRBV7-8 | CASSITGFGGNTIYF
- | TRBJ1-6 | TRBV25-1 | CASSEGGLYNSPLHF